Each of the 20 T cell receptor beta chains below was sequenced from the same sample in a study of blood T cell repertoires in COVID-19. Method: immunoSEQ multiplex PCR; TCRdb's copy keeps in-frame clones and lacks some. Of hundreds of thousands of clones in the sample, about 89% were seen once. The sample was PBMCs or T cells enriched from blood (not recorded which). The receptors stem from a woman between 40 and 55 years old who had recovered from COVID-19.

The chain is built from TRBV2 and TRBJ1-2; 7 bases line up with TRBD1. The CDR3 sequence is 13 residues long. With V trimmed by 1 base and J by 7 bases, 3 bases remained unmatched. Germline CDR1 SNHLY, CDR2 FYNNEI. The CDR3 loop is CASSEEGAGGYTF. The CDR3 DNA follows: TGTGCCAGCAGTGAAGAGGGGGCAGGTGGCTACACCTTC.

CDR3 amino acids: CASSYRREAPYNEQFF. CDR3 in DNA: TGTGCCAGCAGTTACAGGCGGGAAGCCCCCTACAATGAGCAGTTCTTC. V gene TRBV6-2 or TRBV6-3 combines with J gene TRBJ2-1, with TRBD2 as a possible D gene (6 bases). Germline V gene lookup returns CDR1 MNHEY and CDR2 SVGEGT. V was trimmed by 2 bases and J by 2 bases, leaving 13 bases between them. CDR3 size: 16 residues.

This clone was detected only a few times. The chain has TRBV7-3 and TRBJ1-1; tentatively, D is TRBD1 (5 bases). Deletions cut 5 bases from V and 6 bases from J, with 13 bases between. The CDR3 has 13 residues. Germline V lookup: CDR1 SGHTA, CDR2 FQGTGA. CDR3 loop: CASSLREGAEAFF. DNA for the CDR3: TGTGCCAGCAGCCTTCGTGAAGGGGCTGAAGCTTTCTTT.

Here the CDR3 reads CATSSRDKGAEQYF. CDR3 nucleotide sequence: TGTGCCACCAGCTCCCGGGACAAGGGGGCCGAGCAGTACTTC. J is TRBJ2-7 and V is TRBV15; 7 positions agree with TRBD1. This CDR3 is 14 amino acids long. Germline V gene lookup returns CDR1 LNHNV and CDR2 YYDKDF (reference sequence). V was pared by 5 bases and J by 6 bases, with 10 bases of the junction left unmatched.

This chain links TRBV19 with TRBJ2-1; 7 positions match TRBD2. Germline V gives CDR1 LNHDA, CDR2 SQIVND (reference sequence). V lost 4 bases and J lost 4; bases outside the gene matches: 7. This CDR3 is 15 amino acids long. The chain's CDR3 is CASSRLGGSYNEQFF. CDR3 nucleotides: TGTGCCAGTAGTAGACTAGGCGGGAGTTACAATGAGCAGTTCTTC.

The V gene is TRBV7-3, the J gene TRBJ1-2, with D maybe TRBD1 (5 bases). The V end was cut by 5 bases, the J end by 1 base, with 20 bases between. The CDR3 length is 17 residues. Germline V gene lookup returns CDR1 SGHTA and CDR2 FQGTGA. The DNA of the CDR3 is TGTGCCAGCAGCCTTCACCCCGAGGCCAGGGTTAACTATGGCTACACCTTC. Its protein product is CASSLHPEARVNYGYTF.

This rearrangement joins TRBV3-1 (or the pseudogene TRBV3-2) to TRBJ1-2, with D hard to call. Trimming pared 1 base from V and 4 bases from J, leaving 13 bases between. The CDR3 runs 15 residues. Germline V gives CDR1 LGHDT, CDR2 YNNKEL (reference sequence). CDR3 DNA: TGTGCCAGCAGCCAAGGGTCACTTAATGGCTATGGCTACACCTTC. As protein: CASSQGSLNGYGYTF.

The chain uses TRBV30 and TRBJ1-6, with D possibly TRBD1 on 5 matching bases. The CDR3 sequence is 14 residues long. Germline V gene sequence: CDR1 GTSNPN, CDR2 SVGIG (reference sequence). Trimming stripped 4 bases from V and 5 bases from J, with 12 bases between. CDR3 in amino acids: CAWTREANNSPLHF. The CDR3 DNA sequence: TGTGCCTGGACCAGGGAAGCAAATAATTCACCCCTCCACTTT.

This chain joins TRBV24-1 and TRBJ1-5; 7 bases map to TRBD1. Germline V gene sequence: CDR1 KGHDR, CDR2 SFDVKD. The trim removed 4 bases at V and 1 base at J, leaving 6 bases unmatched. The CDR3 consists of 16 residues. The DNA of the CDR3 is TGTGCCACCAGTGAAGGTGACAGGGAGAGCAATCAGCCCCAGCATTTT. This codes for CATSEGDRESNQPQHF.

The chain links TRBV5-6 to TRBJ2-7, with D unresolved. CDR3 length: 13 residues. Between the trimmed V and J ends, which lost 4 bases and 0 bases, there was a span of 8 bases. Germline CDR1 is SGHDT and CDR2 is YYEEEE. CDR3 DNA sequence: TGTGCCAGCAGCCTGACTTACTCCTACGAGCAGTACTTC. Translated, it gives CASSLTYSYEQYF.

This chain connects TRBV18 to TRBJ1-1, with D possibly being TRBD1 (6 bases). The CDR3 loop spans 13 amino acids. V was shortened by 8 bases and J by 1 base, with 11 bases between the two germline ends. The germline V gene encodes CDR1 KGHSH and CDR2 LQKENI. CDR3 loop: CASTDSRNTEAFF. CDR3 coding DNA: TGTGCCAGCACGGACAGTCGGAACACTGAAGCTTTCTTT.

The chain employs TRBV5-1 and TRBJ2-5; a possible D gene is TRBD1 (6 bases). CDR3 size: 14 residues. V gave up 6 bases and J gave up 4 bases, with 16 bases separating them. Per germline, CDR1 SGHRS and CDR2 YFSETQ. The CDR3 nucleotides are TGCGCCAGCAACAGGGTAGCATGGGGAGAGACCCAGTACTTC. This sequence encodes CASNRVAWGETQYF. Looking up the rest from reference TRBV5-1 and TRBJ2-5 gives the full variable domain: KAGVTQTPRYLIKTRGQQVTLSCSPISGHRSVSWYQQTPGQGLQFLFEYFSETQRNKGNFPGRFSGRQFSNSRSEMNVSTLELGDSALYLCASNRVAWGETQYFGPGTRLLVL.

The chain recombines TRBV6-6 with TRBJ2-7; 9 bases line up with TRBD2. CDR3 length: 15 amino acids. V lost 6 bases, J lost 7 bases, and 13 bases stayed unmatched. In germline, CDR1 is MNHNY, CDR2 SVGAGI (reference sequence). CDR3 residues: CASSQRGARVGEQYF. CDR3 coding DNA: TGTGCCAGCAGCCAGCGGGGGGCCCGGGTGGGGGAGCAGTACTTC.

This chain's CDR3 is CASSFPFRASGSQRAPKETQYF. The CDR3 coding sequence is TGTGCCAGCAGTTTCCCTTTCCGGGCTAGCGGGAGTCAGAGAGCTCCAAAAGAGACCCAGTACTTC. The chain links TRBV27 to TRBJ2-5; 10 positions match TRBD2. This CDR3 contains 22 residues. Germline V gives CDR1 MNHEY, CDR2 SMNVEV (reference sequence). Trimming removed 3 bases from V and 3 bases from J; junction bases left unmatched: 25.

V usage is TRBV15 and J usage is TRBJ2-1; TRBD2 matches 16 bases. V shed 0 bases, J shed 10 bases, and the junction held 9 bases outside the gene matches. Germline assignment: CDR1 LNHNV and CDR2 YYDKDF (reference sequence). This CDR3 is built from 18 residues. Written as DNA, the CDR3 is TGTGCCACCAGCAGAGACGCAGGGACTAGCGGGAGGGTACGGGAGCAGTTCTTC. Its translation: CATSRDAGTSGRVREQFF.

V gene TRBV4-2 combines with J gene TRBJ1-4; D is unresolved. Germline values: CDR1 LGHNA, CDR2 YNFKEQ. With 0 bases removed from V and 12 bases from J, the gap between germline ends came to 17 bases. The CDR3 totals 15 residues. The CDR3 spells CASSQDVSIWLELFF. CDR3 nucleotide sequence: TGTGCCAGCAGCCAAGATGTCAGTATATGGTTGGAACTGTTTTTT.

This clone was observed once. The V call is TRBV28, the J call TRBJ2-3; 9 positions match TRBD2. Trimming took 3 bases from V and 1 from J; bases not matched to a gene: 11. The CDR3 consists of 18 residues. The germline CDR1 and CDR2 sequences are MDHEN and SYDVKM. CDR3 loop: CASSLTGLAGAGTDTQYF. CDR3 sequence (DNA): TGTGCCAGCAGTTTGACGGGGTTAGCGGGAGCCGGCACAGATACGCAGTATTTT.

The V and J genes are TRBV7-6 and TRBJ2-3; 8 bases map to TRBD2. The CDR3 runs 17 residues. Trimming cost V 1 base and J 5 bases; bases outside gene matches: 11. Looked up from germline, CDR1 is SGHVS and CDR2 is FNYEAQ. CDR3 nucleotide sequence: TGTGCCAGCAGCTTAGTCTCAGGGCGGGGGGATGTAGATACGCAGTATTTT. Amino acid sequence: CASSLVSGRGDVDTQYF.

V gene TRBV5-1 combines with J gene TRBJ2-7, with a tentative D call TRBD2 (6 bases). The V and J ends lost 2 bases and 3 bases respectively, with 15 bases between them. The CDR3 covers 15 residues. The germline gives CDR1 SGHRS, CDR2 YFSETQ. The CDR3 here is CASSLEAGADYEQYF. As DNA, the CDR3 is TGCGCCAGCAGCTTAGAAGCGGGCGCGGACTACGAGCAGTACTTC.

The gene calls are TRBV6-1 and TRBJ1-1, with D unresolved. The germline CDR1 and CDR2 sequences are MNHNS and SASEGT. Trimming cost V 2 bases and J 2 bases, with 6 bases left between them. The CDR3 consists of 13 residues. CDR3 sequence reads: CASSELANTEAFF. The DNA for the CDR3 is TGTGCCAGCAGTGAATTGGCCAACACTGAAGCTTTCTTT.